This TCR beta chain emerged from a study of Ad26.COV2.S vaccination and SARS-CoV-2 variants. Whole-study context: The authors gave Ad26.COV2.S intramuscularly, either once or twice 56 days apart.

Documented treatment: some 20 received Ad26.COV2.S at low or high dose, single or two shots; roughly five received placebo; per-sample allocation not given. Specimens were obtained on day 63 following the first vaccine or placebo injection. SARS-CoV-2 spike from the Wuhan strain was encoded by the vaccine, an Ad26 vector. Germline assignment: CDR1 SQVTM and CDR2 ANQGSEA. The length of the CDR3 is 14 residues. V lost 3 bases, J lost 2 bases, and 11 bases lay in between. TCRdb's copy holds only in-frame clones and misses some; the assay was immunoSEQ multiplex PCR. Among approximately 420,000 clones listed, 85% to 90% were seen once.

This clonotype originated in a person between 18 and 60 years old who received the Ad26.COV2.S COVID-19 vaccine or a placebo. J is TRBJ1-3 and V is TRBV29-1; D not certain. The input for sequencing was peripheral blood, taken in a trial of Ad26.COV2.S vaccine versus placebo. Written as DNA, the CDR3 is TGCAGCGTTGATAGTGCCCGCGCTGGAAACACCATATATTTT. Protein: CSVDSARAGNTIYF.